These 28 T cell receptor beta chains share one sample of origin, sequenced in a study of T cell repertoires in cytomegalovirus infection. TCRdb re-called the reads through MiXCR, storing one row per CDR3 protein. The data hold about 830,000 distinct CDR3 sequences, with over 25% observed a single time. No antigen has been identified for these receptors. This sample comprised cultured CD8+ T cells from PBMCs, obtained from culture after CMV antigen stimulation. Receptors were obtained from a human donor in good health (CMV status not recorded). Some clones in this sample may be carry-over from other donors' samples.

In this sample, this clonotype turned up a few times. CDR3 amino acids: CASSMGGGYEQYV. The CDR3 DNA sequence: TGTGCCAGCAGTATGGGAGGAGGCTACGAGCAGTACGTC. The chain uses TRBV27 and TRBJ2-7; a possible D gene is TRBD2 (6 bases). CDR1 and CDR2 from the germline V gene are MNHEY and SMNVEV (reference sequence). This CDR3 comprises 13 residues. Trimming removed 5 bases at V and 3 bases at J, with 11 bases between.

The chain carries TRBV6-5 and TRBJ1-5; D remains ambiguous. Germline loops: CDR1 MNHEY, CDR2 SVGAGI. The CDR3 length is 13 residues. V lost 2 bases, J lost 9 bases, and 11 bases lay in between. This chain's CDR3 is CASSYAGGGPQHF. As DNA, the CDR3 is TGTGCCAGCAGTTACGCAGGAGGTGGGCCCCAGCATTTT.

The CDR3 loop is CASSSPGGDNQPQHF. The DNA of the CDR3 is TGTGCCAGCAGTTCCCCGGGCGGGGACAATCAGCCCCAGCATTTT. The chain employs TRBV6-5 and TRBJ1-5; no reliable D call. CDR1 and CDR2 from the germline V gene are MNHEY and SVGAGI. Trimming removed 4 bases at V and 3 bases at J, with 13 bases between. The CDR3 runs 15 residues.

J is TRBJ2-1 and V is TRBV4-2; 8 positions match TRBD2. CDR1 LGHNA and CDR2 YNFKEQ come from the germline V gene. The junction had 16 bases not matched to a gene; V was cut back by 0 bases and J by 6 bases. The CDR3 contains 19 residues. Written as DNA, the CDR3 is TGTGCCAGCAGCCAAGATCTTTACAGCGGGGGAAAATACCGCAATGAGCAGTTCTTC. It translates to CASSQDLYSGGKYRNEQFF.

This chain uses TRBV20-1 with TRBJ2-3, with D maybe TRBD2 (5 bases). There are 17 residues in the CDR3. V was cut by 0 bases and J by 0 bases, with 16 bases left in between. Germline CDR1 and CDR2: DFQATT and SNEGSKA (reference sequence). DNA for the CDR3: TGCAGTGCTAGAGATCTAGGGCGGGCGATTAGCACAGATACGCAGTATTTT. Translating gives CSARDLGRAISTDTQYF.

The gene calls are TRBV7-9 and TRBJ2-1, with D possibly being TRBD2 (6 bases). V shed 4 bases and J shed 3 bases, with 16 bases lying between them. CDR3 length: 16 residues. Germline CDR1 SEHNR, CDR2 FQNEAQ (reference sequence). The CDR3 loop is CASSWGVGDRYNEQFF. The CDR3 DNA reads TGTGCCAGCAGCTGGGGGGTAGGGGACCGCTACAATGAGCAGTTCTTC.

This chain joins TRBV4-1 and TRBJ2-3, with 9 bases that match TRBD2. The V and J ends lost 1 base and 6 bases, in that order; junction bases with no gene match: 5. CDR1 and CDR2 (germline): MGHRA, YSYEKL. The CDR3 is made up of 15 amino acids. CDR3 region: CASSQVSGGSDTQYF. For the CDR3, the DNA is TGCGCCAGCAGCCAAGTAAGCGGGGGGTCCGATACGCAGTATTTT.

The chain joins TRBV3-1 to TRBJ2-3, with D possibly being TRBD2 (6 bases). The germline V gene has CDR1 LGHDT and CDR2 YNNKEL (reference sequence). Trimming removed 0 bases from V and 6 bases from J, with 19 bases in between. This CDR3 region has 17 residues. This CDR3 is CASSQEPIGGRLDTQYF. CDR3 DNA: TGTGCCAGCAGCCAAGAACCCATCGGGGGTCGGCTGGATACGCAGTATTTT.

This clonotype appeared a single time. The rearrangement joins TRBV4-1 to TRBJ2-7; TRBD1 is a possible D gene (6 bases). The CDR3 is 14 residues long. Between the trimmed V and J ends, which lost 3 bases and 0 bases, there was a span of 9 bases. From germline, CDR1 is MGHRA and CDR2 YSYEKL. CDR3 amino acids: CASSHTGTSYEQYF. In DNA, the CDR3 is TGCGCCAGCAGCCATACAGGGACCTCCTACGAGCAGTACTTC.

The V and J genes are TRBV2 and TRBJ2-7, with TRBD2 identical over 10 bases. Per germline, CDR1 SNHLY and CDR2 FYNNEI. The CDR3 has 17 amino acids. V was pared by 11 bases and J by 0 bases, with 16 bases of the junction left unmatched. The CDR3 here is CASSTSGAIRSSYEQYF. The CDR3 DNA reads TGTGCCTCCTCAACTAGCGGGGCCATTAGGAGCTCCTACGAGCAGTACTTC. Based on the CDR3 plus reference TRBV2 and TRBJ2-7, the full variable domain is EPEVTQTPSHQVTQMGQEVILRCVPISNHLYFYWYRQILGQKVEFLVSFYNNEISEKSEIFDDQFSVERPDGSNFTLKIRSTKLEDSAMYFCASSTSGAIRSSYEQYFGPGTRLTVT.

The chain has TRBV6-1 and TRBJ2-1; 11 bases map to TRBD1. The CDR3 runs 15 residues. Losses at the gene ends were 10 bases for V and 7 bases for J; bases not matched to a gene: 12. CDR1 and CDR2 from the germline V gene are MNHNS and SASEGT. The CDR3 protein is CANRDGTGGENEQFF. The CDR3 DNA reads as TGTGCCAACAGAGACGGGACAGGGGGAGAAAATGAGCAGTTCTTC.

The J gene is TRBJ2-7, the V gene TRBV5-6, with 9 bases matching TRBD1. CDR3 length: 12 residues. Germline V gives CDR1 SGHDT, CDR2 YYEEEE. V lost 4 bases and J lost 7; bases outside the gene matches: 3. This CDR3 is CASSGTGQEQYV. CDR3 in DNA: TGTGCCAGCAGCGGGACAGGGCAAGAGCAGTACGTC.

The chain couples TRBV19 to TRBJ1-2; no reliable D call. This CDR3 is built from 17 residues. The germline V and J ends were trimmed by 0 bases and 4 bases, with 18 bases remaining between them. Germline values: CDR1 LNHDA, CDR2 SQIVND (reference sequence). CDR3 DNA: TGTGCCAGTAGTATAGAGCAGGAGGCAGATTCGTTCTATGGCTACACCTTC. It is translated as CASSIEQEADSFYGYTF.

The CDR3 nucleotides are TGTGCCAGCAGCGTAGGATCCTCTGGAAACACCATATATTTT. Its translation is CASSVGSSGNTIYF. This chain links TRBV9 with TRBJ1-3, with D hard to call. This CDR3 contains 14 residues. Per the germline V gene, CDR1 is SGDLS and CDR2 is YYNGEE. V lost 0 bases to trimming and J lost 0 bases, with 4 bases between them.

This clonotype was seen only a few times. The chain is built from TRBV4-1 and TRBJ2-1; D perhaps matches TRBD1 (5 bases). Germline V gene lookup returns CDR1 MGHRA and CDR2 YSYEKL. The CDR3 runs to 16 residues. The germline V and J ends were trimmed by 0 bases and 7 bases, with 16 bases remaining between them. CDR3 loop: CASSQDNVRTTNEQFF. CDR3 in DNA: TGCGCCAGCAGCCAAGATAACGTGCGGACAACTAATGAGCAGTTCTTC.

This clonotype appeared a few times. The chain carries TRBV7-9 and TRBJ2-3; 10 bases match TRBD2. Germline assignment: CDR1 SEHNR and CDR2 FQNEAQ (reference sequence). The CDR3 extends over 17 amino acids. The V gene end was trimmed by 0 bases and the J gene end by 2 bases; junction bases not matched to a gene: 5. The CDR3 nucleotides are TGTGCCAGCAGCTTAGCTCTACTAGCGGGGACCACAGATACGCAGTATTTT. The encoded protein is CASSLALLAGTTDTQYF.

The chain carries TRBV25-1 and TRBJ1-6; D uncertain. With 0 bases removed from V and 7 bases from J, the gap between germline ends came to 7 bases. Germline V gives CDR1 MGHDK, CDR2 SYGVNS. The CDR3 totals 14 residues. The CDR3 bases are TGTGCCAGCAGTGAATATTACGGAAATTCACCCCTCCACTTT. Its translation: CASSEYYGNSPLHF.

This clonotype was detected ten times or more. The V call is TRBV7-2, the J call TRBJ2-3; TRBD2 is a possible D gene (6 bases). The germline V and J ends were trimmed by 1 base and 1 base, with 9 bases remaining between them. Germline V CDR1 and CDR2: SGHTA, FQGNSA. The CDR3 runs to 15 residues. CDR3 sequence: CASSLVPGGTDTQYF. The CDR3 DNA sequence: TGTGCCAGCAGCTTAGTCCCGGGGGGCACAGATACGCAGTATTTT.

This chain uses TRBV6-6 with TRBJ1-1, with D maybe TRBD1 (5 bases). Germline values: CDR1 MNHNY, CDR2 SVGAGI (reference sequence). The CDR3 covers 14 residues. The ends were cut back, 2 bases at V and 0 bases at J, with 7 bases in the middle. The CDR3 loop reads CASSYKTVNTEAFF. The CDR3 DNA reads TGTGCCAGCAGTTACAAGACAGTGAACACTGAAGCTTTCTTT.

This clonotype was counted only a few times. This chain uses TRBV12-3 or TRBV12-4 with TRBJ2-5; D remains ambiguous. The V gene lost 7 bases and the J gene lost 1 base, with 16 bases spanning the gap. This CDR3 has 15 amino acids. This CDR3 is CASTSGRPPQETQYF. CDR3 DNA: TGTGCCAGCACCTCAGGACGTCCCCCCCAAGAGACCCAGTACTTC.

V is TRBV6-5 and J is TRBJ1-6, with no clear D. Deletions cut 10 bases from V and 9 bases from J, with 13 bases between. CDR1 MNHEY and CDR2 SVGAGI come from the germline V gene. CDR3 size: 12 residues. The CDR3 loop reads CATKEGSSPLHF. In DNA, the CDR3 is TGTGCCACCAAGGAGGGATCTTCACCCCTCCACTTT.

The V call is TRBV9, the J call TRBJ2-1; D is unresolved. This CDR3 spans 17 amino acids. The V and J ends lost 0 bases and 0 bases respectively, with 13 bases between them. The germline V gene encodes CDR1 SGDLS and CDR2 YYNGEE. The CDR3 loop is CASSVAVFPSSYNEQFF. DNA for the CDR3: TGTGCCAGCAGCGTAGCTGTCTTCCCCAGCTCCTACAATGAGCAGTTCTTC.

There are many counts of this clonotype. The chain joins TRBV5-6 to TRBJ1-6; 9 bases align to TRBD1. J was trimmed by 7 bases and V by 3 bases; bases with no gene match: 8. CDR1 is SGHDT, CDR2 YYEEEE, per germline. CDR3 length: 16 residues. Here the CDR3 reads CASSSPTGTGNSPLHF. In DNA, the CDR3 is TGTGCCAGCAGCTCTCCTACCGGGACAGGGAATTCACCCCTCCACTTT.

CDR3 sequence: CASSLEGRADTQYF. DNA for the CDR3: TGTGCCAGCAGTCTTGAGGGGCGGGCAGATACGCAGTATTTT. This chain joins TRBV7-2 and TRBJ2-3; TRBD1 or TRBD2 may be the D gene (5 bases each). Germline CDR1 SGHTA, CDR2 FQGNSA. CDR3 length: 14 residues. V lost 6 bases, J lost 4 bases, and 14 bases lay in between.

V gene TRBV5-1 combines with J gene TRBJ2-2, with TRBD2 matching over 14 bases. CDR3 size: 17 residues. The trim removed 7 bases at V and 3 bases at J, leaving 8 bases unmatched. Germline lookup yields CDR1 SGHRS and CDR2 YFSETQ. CDR3 sequence: CASFGTSGSVDTGELFF. The CDR3 DNA reads as TGCGCCAGCTTCGGGACTAGCGGGAGCGTTGACACCGGGGAGCTGTTTTTT.

The chain recombines TRBV28 with TRBJ2-3; 12 bases are shared with TRBD2. Germline V gene lookup returns CDR1 MDHEN and CDR2 SYDVKM. J lost 1 base, V lost 4 bases, and 9 bases had no gene match. This CDR3 contains 18 residues. The CDR3, as DNA: TGTGCCAGCAGTTGGTTATTACTAGCGGGGGGACGCACAGATACGCAGTATTTT. Translating it yields CASSWLLLAGGRTDTQYF.

This clonotype appeared many times. The genes are TRBV6-6 and TRBJ2-3, with D possibly matching TRBD2 (6 bases). V lost 2 bases, J lost 2 bases, and 14 bases lay in between. The CDR3 extends over 16 amino acids. From germline, CDR1 is MNHNY and CDR2 SVGAGI (reference sequence). CDR3 in amino acids: CASSYRVAGFTDTQYF. The CDR3 coding sequence is TGTGCCAGCAGTTACAGGGTGGCGGGGTTCACAGATACGCAGTATTTT.

In its sample, this clonotype was seen a few times. The rearrangement joins TRBV7-3 to TRBJ1-2; D ambiguous. Trimming pared 5 bases from V and 4 bases from J, leaving 14 bases between. Germline CDR1 is SGHTA and CDR2 is FQGTGA. The CDR3 extends over 14 amino acids. In nucleotides, the CDR3 is TGTGCCAGCAGCCAGGACGTTTCTGGCTATGGCTACACCTTC. Translated, it gives CASSQDVSGYGYTF.